This TCR beta chain derives from a study of response to subunit inactivated influenza vaccine. This clonotype was observed a few times. V was pared by 4 bases and J by 4 bases, with 7 bases of the junction left unmatched. The CDR3 covers 16 residues. TCRdb passed the RT-PCR reads through MiXCR, listing each CDR3 protein once. The data hold more than 500,000 distinct CDR3 sequences, with 10% to 12% observed a single time. These data were also filed under a second study, of T cells expressing NK-cell markers. As that study records: With UMIs, 5'RACE template switching was used to make TCR beta cDNA. Cells sorted as CD3+CD56+NKG2C+, CD3+CD56+NKG2C- and CD3+CD56-NKG2C+ T cells supplied the TCR beta repertoires. With respect to HCMV, most of the eight sequenced donors were seropositive, and one was seronegative. The authors applied an anti-gamma-delta TCR antibody in several experiments, and it restricted sorting to alpha-beta TCR T cells. The CD3+CD56-NKG2C+ fraction of a few donors was likewise dominated by these clonotypes.

Material: PBMCs from blood, obtained on the day of vaccination. The chain carries TRBV12-3 or TRBV12-4 and TRBJ2-3, with TRBD2 matching over 11 bases. The TCR sequence derives from a man aged 50-60 years who received an inactivated influenza vaccine. CDR3 sequence reads: CASSSTLAGGPDTQYF. CDR3 sequence (DNA): TGTGCCAGCAGTTCCACCTTAGCGGGGGGGCCAGATACGCAGTATTTT.